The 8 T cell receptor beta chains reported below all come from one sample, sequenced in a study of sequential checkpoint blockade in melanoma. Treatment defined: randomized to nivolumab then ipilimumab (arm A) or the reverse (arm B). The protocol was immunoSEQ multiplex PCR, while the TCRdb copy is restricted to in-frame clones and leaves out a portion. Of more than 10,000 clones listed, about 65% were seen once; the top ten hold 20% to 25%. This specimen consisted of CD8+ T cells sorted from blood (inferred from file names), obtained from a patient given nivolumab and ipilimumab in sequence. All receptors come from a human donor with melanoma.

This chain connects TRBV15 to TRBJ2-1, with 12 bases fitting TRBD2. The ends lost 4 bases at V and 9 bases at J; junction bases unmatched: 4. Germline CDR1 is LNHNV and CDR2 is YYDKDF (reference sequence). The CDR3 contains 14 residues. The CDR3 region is CATSTLAGGPEQFF. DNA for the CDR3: TGTGCCACCAGCACCCTAGCGGGAGGGCCTGAGCAGTTCTTC.

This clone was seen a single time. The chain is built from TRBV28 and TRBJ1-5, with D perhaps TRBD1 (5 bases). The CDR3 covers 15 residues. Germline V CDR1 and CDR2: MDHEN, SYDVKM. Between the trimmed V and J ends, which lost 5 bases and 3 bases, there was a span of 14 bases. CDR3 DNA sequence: TGTGCCAGCAGTCCGGTGGGACTGCCCAATCAGCCCCAGCATTTT. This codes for CASSPVGLPNQPQHF.

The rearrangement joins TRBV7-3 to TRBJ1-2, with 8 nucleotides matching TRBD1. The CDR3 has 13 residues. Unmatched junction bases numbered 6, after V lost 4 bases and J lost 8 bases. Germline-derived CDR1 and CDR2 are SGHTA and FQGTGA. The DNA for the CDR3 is TGTGCCAGCAGCTCACAGGGGGGCATAGGCTACACCTTC. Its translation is CASSSQGGIGYTF.

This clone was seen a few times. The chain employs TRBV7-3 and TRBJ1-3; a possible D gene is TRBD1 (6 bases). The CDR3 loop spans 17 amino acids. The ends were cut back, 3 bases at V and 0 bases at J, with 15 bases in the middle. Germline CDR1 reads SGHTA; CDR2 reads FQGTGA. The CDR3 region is CASSFRRDTSSGNTIYF. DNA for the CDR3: TGTGCCAGCAGCTTCCGCCGGGACACCTCCTCTGGAAACACCATATATTTT.

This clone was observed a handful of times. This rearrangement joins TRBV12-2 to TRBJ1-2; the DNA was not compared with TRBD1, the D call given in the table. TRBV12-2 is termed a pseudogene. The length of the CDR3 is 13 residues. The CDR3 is CASRSDRSYGYTF. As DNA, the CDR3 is TGTGCAAGTCGCTCGGACAGGAGCTATGGCTACACCTTC.

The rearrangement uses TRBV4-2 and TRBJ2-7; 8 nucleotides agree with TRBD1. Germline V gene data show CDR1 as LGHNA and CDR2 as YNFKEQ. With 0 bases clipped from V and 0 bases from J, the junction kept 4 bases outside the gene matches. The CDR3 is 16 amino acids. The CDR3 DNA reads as TGTGCCAGCAGCCAAGATGGGGACAGGAGCTCCTACGAGCAGTACTTC. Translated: CASSQDGDRSSYEQYF.

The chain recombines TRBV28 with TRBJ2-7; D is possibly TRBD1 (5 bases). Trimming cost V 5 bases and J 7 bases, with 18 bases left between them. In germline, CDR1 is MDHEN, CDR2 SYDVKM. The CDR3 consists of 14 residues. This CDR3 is CASSLSLGLSEQYF. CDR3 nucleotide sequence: TGTGCCAGCAGTCTCTCCCTGGGGCTGTCGGAGCAGTACTTC.

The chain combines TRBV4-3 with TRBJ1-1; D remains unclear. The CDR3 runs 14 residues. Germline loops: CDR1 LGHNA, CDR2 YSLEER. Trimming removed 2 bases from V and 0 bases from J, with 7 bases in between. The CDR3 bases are TGCGCCAGCAGCCAAAACTCGCTGAACACTGAAGCTTTCTTT. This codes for CASSQNSLNTEAFF.